The T cell receptor (beta chain) under discussion was sequenced for a study of T cell responses to AZD1222 COVID-19 vaccine (dated by TCRdb to 2020 to 2022). About the study as a whole: A total of around 240 trial participants underwent TCR sequencing, of whom under 220 had received two doses of AZD1222 and approximately 25 had received two doses of the MenACWY control vaccine. Enrollment into the trials was organized by age into subgroups of 18-55, 56-69 and 70-plus years, and those subgroups contained roughly 140, 27 and 60 TCR-sequenced participants, respectively.

Trimming at the junction amounts to 3 bases on V and 7 bases on J, and the germline ends lie 9 bases apart. From a lookup of the germline V gene (reference sequence), CDR1 and CDR2 are PRHDT and FYEKMQ. The CDR3 spans 12 residues, from the cysteine through the phenylalanine. Here the CDR3 DNA is all that survives: 36 bases in frame from base 1. The CDR3 regions of human TCRbeta chains were analyzed by immunosequencing. In the paper's pipeline: Repertoire TCRs were matched against a reference library of SARS-CoV-2-specific TCRs generated with the MIRA antigen-specificity platform. Breadth was defined as the fraction of unique TCRs that were SARS-CoV-2-associated. Depth was defined as the fraction of total T cells that were SARS-CoV-2-associated. Using the MIRA data, every spike-specific TCR was mapped to the spike region that the TCR reacted to and assigned to either a CD4 or a CD8 class. Log10-transformed breadth and depth values were compared by one-way ANOVA with Sidak's multiple comparisons tests. Here the immuneACCESS table is served through TCRdb, limited to in-frame sequences with V and J called. Missing clones are a known gap in these copies; in checked studies unresolved V genes cover under half, and the rest lacks a known reason. V, J and clone size are those of that table, while D and trimming were read from the DNA. This sample has roughly 180,000 clones in its table, and approximately 90% of those were observed once. The biggest ten clones account for less than 2% of the sample.

In the paper's terms, the time point label means: about 28 days (+/-7) after the second vaccine dose. AZD1222 recipients with second doses at about 4 weeks or about 12 weeks were pooled, because spike-specific TCR depth and breadth did not differ between schedules. The vaccinee samples were drawn from two UK trials, COV001 and COV002, one of which was a single-blind randomized controlled phase 2/3 trial testing AZD1222 (ChAdOx1 nCoV-19) in healthy adults. Trial participant PBMC samples were collected at day 0 and day 28 after the second dose for TCRbeta chain sequencing. Summary of the overall study and its limitations: A significant rise in spike-specific TCR breadth and depth was observed after two AZD1222 doses relative to day 0 and relative to MenACWY recipients. Most participants were white British and females outnumbered males, and the authors suggested that clonal diversity may have been underestimated. Because no samples from the day 14 peak response were available, repertoires could be characterized only after the peak T cell response. The 56-69-year group was small, and its depth increase did not reach significance, likely because of low power. The vaccine-associated CD4 TCRs covered the entire spike protein, and the dominant responses fell in regions 160-218 and 743-854. Conclusions about previously exposed vaccinees were limited because only a handful of AZD1222 recipients were SARS-CoV-2 seropositive at baseline. Reportedly, almost half of the unique spike-specific TCRs recognized epitopes lying outside the regions that are mutated in the B.1.351 and B.1.1.7 variants.

Concerning this clone itself: Its recognized antigen is unknown. No base quality information exists; no much larger clone differs at one position.

Sample: peripheral blood, taken 28 days after the second AZD1222 dose. This receptor was identified in an adult who received the AZD1222 COVID-19 vaccine. This chain joins TRBV13 to TRBJ2-5, with a weak D call of TRBD2 (5 bases match). The DNA sequence follows: TGTGCCAGCAGCTTTACCCGGGGGACCCAGTACTTC. Its protein product is CASSFTRGTQYF.